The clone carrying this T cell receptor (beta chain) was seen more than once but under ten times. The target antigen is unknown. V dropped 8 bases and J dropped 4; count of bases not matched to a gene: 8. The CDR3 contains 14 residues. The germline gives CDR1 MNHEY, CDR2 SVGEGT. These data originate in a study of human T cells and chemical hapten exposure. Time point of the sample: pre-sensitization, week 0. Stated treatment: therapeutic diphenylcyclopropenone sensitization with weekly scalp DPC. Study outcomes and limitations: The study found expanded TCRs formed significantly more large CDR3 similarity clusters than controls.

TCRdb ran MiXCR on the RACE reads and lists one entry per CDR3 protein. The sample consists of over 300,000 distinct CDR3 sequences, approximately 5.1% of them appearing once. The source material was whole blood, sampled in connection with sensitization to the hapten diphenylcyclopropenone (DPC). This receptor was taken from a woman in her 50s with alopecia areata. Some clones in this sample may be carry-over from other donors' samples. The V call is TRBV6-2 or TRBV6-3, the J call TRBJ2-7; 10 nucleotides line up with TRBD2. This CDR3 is CASWTSGRAYEQYF. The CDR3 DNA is TGTGCCAGCTGGACGAGCGGGAGGGCGTACGAGCAGTACTTC.